The entry below gives a single T cell receptor beta chain sequence along with its context. Frozen-stored PBMCs produced around 2.2 micrograms of genomic DNA for TCR beta libraries. The sample comes from a study of cytotoxic CD8 clonotypes in ibrutinib-treated CLL. About the research overall: Once patients had received a median 12 months of treatment, range 6 to 36, response samples were obtained. Each sample contained, on average, roughly 250,000 productive templates and 94,000 or so productive rearrangements.

Depth targeted 1 in 200,000 to 1 in 1 million T cells, averaging approximately 9.9x coverage per clonotype. Assay: immunoSEQ multiplex PCR; the TCRdb copy retains only in-frame clones and omits some. The sample lists around 70,000 clones, 65% to 85% occurring once. Trimming shortened V by 3 bases and J by 3 bases, and 15 bases separated the two germline ends. The germline gives CDR1 KGHSH, CDR2 LQKENI. The length of the CDR3 is 15 residues. This specimen was PBMCs, taken at disease progression, from a patient treated with ibrutinib. The J gene is TRBJ2-7, the V gene TRBV18; the D gene is possibly TRBD2 (5 bases). The origin of this receptor is a human donor with chronic lymphocytic leukemia. This CDR3 reads CASSPGGRKHYEQYF. Written as DNA, the CDR3 is TGTGCCAGCTCACCTGGAGGAAGGAAGCACTACGAGCAGTACTTC.